A single sample gave rise to the 29 T cell receptor beta chains below, sequenced in a study of T-cell memory formation after mild COVID-19 (dated by TCRdb to the early 2020s). The library was prepared using 5' RACE. Sequencer: Illumina NovaSeq 6000. TCRdb cleaned the public reads at Q25 with fastp, built clones with MiXCR and kept in-frame beta chains. One record per CDR3 amino acid sequence lists the most common genes and DNA. The sample table contains nearly 350,000 distinct CDR3 sequences; only one count was recorded for about an eighth of them. The leading ten clones occupy roughly 23% of the sample. Material for sequencing was PBMCs or a T cell subset sorted from them (not recorded which). The receptor set was obtained from a man younger than 35 who had mild COVID-19 (a few samples of this study predate the infection). The sample titles of this study are shuffled in the database, so cell type and time point are left out; the donor was told from shared clones.

This clonotype has only a few counts. The rearrangement links TRBV29-1 to TRBJ1-5; D gene unclear. The CDR3 is 13 residues long. Germline V lookup: CDR1 SQVTM, CDR2 ANQGSEA. Trimming took 6 bases from V and 5 from J, leaving 14 bases between them. For the CDR3, the DNA is TGCAGCGTAAGGCCGGAGGGCGATCAGCCCCAGCATTTT. Amino acid sequence: CSVRPEGDQPQHF.

The CDR3 reads CASSYGTPYGYTF. The CDR3 nucleotides read TGTGCCAGCAGTTACGGGACACCCTATGGCTACACCTTC. This chain connects TRBV5-6 to TRBJ1-2, with a weak D call TRBD1 (6 bases). V lost 5 bases to trimming and J lost 4 bases, with 12 bases between them. The CDR3 is 13 amino acids. The germline V gene encodes CDR1 SGHDT and CDR2 YYEEEE.

This clonotype was seen many times. V is TRBV7-2 and J is TRBJ2-2; D is unclear. This CDR3 spans 16 amino acids. The ends were cut back, 1 base at V and 1 base at J, with 10 bases in the middle. Germline assignment: CDR1 SGHTA and CDR2 FQGNSA. The CDR3 DNA reads as TGTGCCAGCAGCTTAGTTGGGCTCCTGAACACCGGGGAGCTGTTTTTT. Its protein is CASSLVGLLNTGELFF.

This sequence joins TRBV12-3 or TRBV12-4 and TRBJ1-1; D call uncertain. Trimming left V 3 bases short and J 2 bases short, with 10 bases between. The CDR3 is 14 amino acids. The CDR3 region is CASSFPGKNTEAFF. DNA of the CDR3: TGTGCCAGCAGTTTTCCGGGCAAAAACACTGAAGCTTTCTTT.

V is TRBV6-2 or TRBV6-3 and J is TRBJ2-1; D might be TRBD2 (5 bases). Deletions cut 5 bases from V and 8 bases from J, with 10 bases between. CDR1 is MNHEY and CDR2 is SVGEGT in the germline V gene. The CDR3 covers 12 residues. CDR3 DNA sequence: TGTGCCAGCAGTACTAGTGTCTATGAGCAGTTCTTC. Protein: CASSTSVYEQFF.

This clonotype was observed many times. The chain has TRBV5-6 and TRBJ1-1, with D unresolved. The V end lost 1 base, the J end lost 11 bases, and 12 bases lay between the germline ends. The CDR3 contains 12 residues. Germline V gene sequence: CDR1 SGHDT, CDR2 YYEEEE. Here the CDR3 DNA reads TGTGCCAGCAGCTTGACAAACGGATTGGCTTTCTTT. Its translation is CASSLTNGLAFF.

The gene calls are TRBV12-3 or TRBV12-4 and TRBJ1-2; 7 bases align to TRBD1. This CDR3 has 13 residues. V dropped 6 bases and J dropped 7; count of bases not matched to a gene: 8. In nucleotides, the CDR3 is TGTGCCAGCAGCCCTACAGGGGAACGTGGCTACACCTTC. It translates to CASSPTGERGYTF.

The chain has TRBV20-1 and TRBJ2-2, with 9 bases aligning to TRBD2. The V and J ends lost 6 bases and 0 bases, in that order; junction bases with no gene match: 2. The germline V gene has CDR1 DFQATT and CDR2 SNEGSKA (reference sequence). The CDR3 runs to 14 residues. CDR3: CSALAGANTGELFF. CDR3 bases: TGCAGTGCATTAGCGGGGGCGAACACCGGGGAGCTGTTTTTT.

This clonotype was observed a few times. The chain links TRBV10-2 to TRBJ1-2; 7 nucleotides match TRBD1. After removal of 8 bases from V and 8 bases from J, the junction contained 11 bases not matched to a gene. Germline V gene data show CDR1 as WSHSY and CDR2 as SAAADI. The length of the CDR3 is 13 residues. CDR3 in DNA: TGCGCCAGCGGAGGTGTAGGGGGCAAAGGCTACACCTTC. This encodes CASGGVGGKGYTF.

The J gene is TRBJ1-2, the V gene TRBV20-1, with a weak D call TRBD1 (5 bases). Germline CDR1 reads DFQATT; CDR2 reads SNEGSKA (reference sequence). This CDR3 is 13 amino acids long. V lost 5 bases, J lost 4 bases, and 14 bases lay in between. DNA for the CDR3: TGCAGTGCTGGGAGACAGTCCTTCTATGGCTACACCTTC. Amino acid sequence: CSAGRQSFYGYTF.

V gene TRBV6-6 combines with J gene TRBJ1-5; no firm D call. The CDR3 has 13 amino acids. Per germline, CDR1 MNHNY and CDR2 SVGAGI (reference sequence). V was trimmed by 2 bases and J by 9 bases, leaving 11 bases between them. CDR3 region: CASSYRAQGPQHF. CDR3 bases: TGTGCCAGCAGTTACAGGGCCCAAGGGCCCCAGCATTTT.

The chain couples TRBV12-3 or TRBV12-4 to TRBJ1-4; possibly TRBD1 for D (5 bases). The CDR3 runs to 14 residues. V was shortened by 4 bases and J by 7 bases, with 13 bases between the two germline ends. CDR3 bases: TGTGCCAGCAGTTCGGGCAGGGTGGGTGAAAAACTGTTTTTT. Its protein product is CASSSGRVGEKLFF.

This chain links TRBV5-1 with TRBJ2-5; D remains ambiguous. Germline-derived CDR1 and CDR2 are SGHRS and YFSETQ. Trimming cost V 5 bases and J 0 bases, with 2 bases left between them. The CDR3 loop spans 11 amino acids. CDR3 in amino acids: CASRYQETQYF. In DNA, the CDR3 is TGCGCCAGCAGGTACCAAGAGACCCAGTACTTC.

The chain employs TRBV7-3 and TRBJ2-1; 8 nucleotides align to TRBD2. Germline V gives CDR1 SGHTA, CDR2 FQGTGA. The CDR3 contains 14 residues. The junction had 7 bases not matched to a gene; V was cut back by 3 bases and J by 9 bases. CDR3 in DNA: TGTGCCAGCAGCTTGGGACTAGGCCCTGGTGAGCAGTTCTTC. Its translation is CASSLGLGPGEQFF. The variable domain in full, with the rest retrieved from reference TRBV7-3 and TRBJ2-1, is GAGVSQTPSNKVTEKGKYVELRCDPISGHTALYWYRQSLGQGPEFLIYFQGTGAADDSGLPNDRFFAVRPEGSVSTLKIQRTERGDSAVYLCASSLGLGPGEQFFGPGTRLTVL.

This chain links TRBV5-1 with TRBJ1-1; D uncertain. Germline V gene sequence: CDR1 SGHRS, CDR2 YFSETQ. The CDR3 is 14 amino acids. V dropped 4 bases and J dropped 0 bases, with 10 bases sitting between them. The CDR3 loop is CASSKGGMNTEAFF. CDR3 bases: TGCGCCAGCAGCAAGGGCGGGATGAACACTGAAGCTTTCTTT.

This clonotype occurred a few times. The genes are TRBV12-3 or TRBV12-4 and TRBJ2-3, with 8 bases lining up with TRBD1. V lost 4 bases to trimming and J lost 1 base; unmatched junction nucleotides: 4. This CDR3 is built from 15 residues. CDR3 residues: CASSSQTGGTDTQYF. The CDR3, as DNA: TGTGCCAGCAGTTCCCAGACAGGGGGCACAGATACGCAGTATTTT.

The V and J genes are TRBV6-5 and TRBJ1-5, with TRBD1 as a possible D gene (6 bases). The germline gives CDR1 MNHEY, CDR2 SVGAGI. V lost 5 bases, J lost 6 bases, and 14 bases lay in between. The CDR3 consists of 14 residues. DNA of the CDR3: TGTGCCAGCAGTAGACAGGTCGTGGGTCAGCCCCAGCATTTT. Protein sequence: CASSRQVVGQPQHF.

The V and J genes are TRBV6-4 and TRBJ2-3, with TRBD2 as a possible D gene (6 bases). The CDR3 covers 14 residues. Per germline, CDR1 MRHNA and CDR2 SNTAGT. V gave up 6 bases and J gave up 0 bases, with 10 bases separating them. In nucleotides, the CDR3 is TGTGCCAGCAGCGCAGGGAGGAGCACAGATACGCAGTATTTT. Translation gives CASSAGRSTDTQYF.

The chain recombines TRBV6-2 or TRBV6-3 with TRBJ2-5; 9 nucleotides match TRBD2. V dropped 5 bases and J dropped 5; count of bases not matched to a gene: 6. The CDR3 contains 14 residues. The germline CDR1 and CDR2 sequences are MNHEY and SVGEGT. The CDR3 DNA is TGTGCCAGCAGTACGGGACTAGCAAGGGAGACCCAGTACTTC. This encodes CASSTGLARETQYF.

This chain connects TRBV7-8 to TRBJ1-1; unclear D gene. The V and J ends lost 1 base and 0 bases respectively, with 12 bases between them. CDR1 and CDR2 from the germline V gene are SGHVS and FQNEAQ. The CDR3 totals 16 residues. In DNA, the CDR3 is TGTGCCAGCAGCTTAGGACGTGCGGGTGTGAACACTGAAGCTTTCTTT. Amino acid sequence: CASSLGRAGVNTEAFF.

The chain recombines TRBV12-3 or TRBV12-4 with TRBJ1-5; D uncertain. CDR3 size: 14 residues. Trimming pared 0 bases from V and 6 bases from J, leaving 9 bases between. The CDR3 coding sequence is TGTGCCAGCAGTTTAGCCAGCTCTGTTCAGCCCCAGCATTTT. Protein sequence: CASSLASSVQPQHF.

The rearrangement links TRBV6-2 or TRBV6-3 to TRBJ2-3, with 7 bases matching TRBD1. This CDR3 is built from 15 residues. The germline V gene encodes CDR1 MNHEY and CDR2 SVGEGT. V was pared by 4 bases and J by 2 bases, with 6 bases of the junction left unmatched. CDR3 amino acids: CASSSRTGPTDTQYF. The CDR3 DNA is TGTGCCAGCAGTTCAAGGACAGGACCCACAGATACGCAGTATTTT.

As DNA, the CDR3 is TGCGCCAGCAGCTTGTCGGCAGGGGGTTTAGCTTTCTTT. Translation gives CASSLSAGGLAFF. This chain links TRBV5-1 with TRBJ1-1, with TRBD1 matching 7 bases. The V gene's germline CDR1 is SGHRS and CDR2 YFSETQ. The CDR3 is made up of 13 amino acids. The J segment lost 10 bases and the V segment lost 1 base, leaving 7 bases of the junction unmatched.

There are many counts of this clonotype. The chain recombines TRBV6-5 with TRBJ2-5; 7 nucleotides line up with TRBD1. The V segment lost 4 bases and the J segment 3 bases; nucleotides outside the gene matches: 5. Germline-derived CDR1 and CDR2 are MNHEY and SVGAGI. The CDR3 runs to 14 residues. This CDR3 is CASSFGQEEETQYF. Here the CDR3 DNA reads TGTGCCAGCAGTTTCGGACAGGAAGAAGAGACCCAGTACTTC.

This clonotype appeared many times. The chain recombines TRBV5-1 with TRBJ1-1; no firm D call. The CDR3 contains 13 residues. In germline, CDR1 is SGHRS, CDR2 YFSETQ. Trimming pared 9 bases from V and 6 bases from J, leaving 18 bases between. CDR3 amino acids: CATSKDSGSEAFF. Written as DNA, the CDR3 is TGCGCCACCTCCAAAGACTCGGGATCTGAAGCTTTCTTT.

In its sample, this clonotype was seen a few times. This sequence joins TRBV5-5 and TRBJ2-7; no clear D. The CDR3 spans 13 residues. CDR1 and CDR2 (germline): SGHKS, YYEKEE (reference sequence). V lost 0 bases and J lost 5, with 9 bases in between. The CDR3 loop is CASSLGRWNEQYF. CDR3 sequence (DNA): TGTGCCAGCAGCTTGGGGCGGTGGAACGAGCAGTACTTC.

The genes are TRBV3-1 and TRBJ2-7; TRBD2 matches 7 bases. V was clipped by 4 bases and J by 5 bases; unmatched bases: 11. From germline, CDR1 is LGHDT and CDR2 YNNKEL (reference sequence). This CDR3 contains 15 residues. The CDR3 reads CASSRAGRGFNEQYF. Here the CDR3 DNA reads TGTGCCAGCAGCCGGGCTGGGCGGGGGTTCAACGAGCAGTACTTC.

The chain carries TRBV6-2 or TRBV6-3 and TRBJ2-7; no reliable D call. V was trimmed by 6 bases and J by 2 bases, leaving 11 bases between them. CDR3 length: 13 amino acids. CDR1 and CDR2 from the germline V gene are MNHEY and SVGEGT. The CDR3 loop is CASSPTRAYEQYV. CDR3 in DNA: TGTGCCAGCAGCCCTACTCGAGCCTACGAGCAGTACGTC.

The genes are TRBV7-2 and TRBJ2-1; 9 bases agree with TRBD2. Trimming removed 5 bases from V and 7 bases from J; junction bases left unmatched: 9. The germline V gene has CDR1 SGHTA and CDR2 FQGNSA. The CDR3 consists of 15 residues. Here the CDR3 DNA reads TGTGCCAGCAGCCCAGGGACTAGCTCTTCTAATGAGCAGTTCTTC. Protein sequence: CASSPGTSSSNEQFF.